The 7 T cell receptor beta chains in this list originate from one sample, sequenced in a study of shared T cell receptors in the human thymus. Repertoires were generated with immunoSEQ multiplex PCR, while TCRdb's copy carries only in-frame clones and drops some. This sample yields hundreds of thousands of clones, of which 88% are seen a single time; over 0.008% belongs to the top ten. These data were also filed under a second study, of human thymus T cells.

The material sequenced was thymocytes. All receptors derive from a boy younger than two with a congenital heart defect.

This chain connects TRBV7-2 to TRBJ1-4; weak D call: TRBD1 (5 bases). Between the trimmed V and J ends, which lost 5 bases and 8 bases, there was a span of 12 bases. Germline V lookup: CDR1 SGHTA, CDR2 FQGNSA. The CDR3 is 13 amino acids. CDR3 bases: TGTGCCAGCAGCCGCAGGGTCGGGGAAAAACTGTTTTTT. As protein: CASSRRVGEKLFF.

Here the CDR3 DNA reads TGTGCCAGCAGTGATAGCGGGAGGGGCACAGATACGCAGTATTTT. The encoded protein is CASSDSGRGTDTQYF. The rearrangement uses TRBV6-1 and TRBJ2-3, with 11 bases matching TRBD2. V lost 3 bases, J lost 1 base, and 0 bases stayed unmatched. CDR3 length equals 15 residues. Germline V gene sequence: CDR1 MNHNS, CDR2 SASEGT.

The chain carries TRBV7-8 and TRBJ1-5, with 7 positions matching TRBD1. The CDR3 has 19 residues. The J segment lost 1 base and the V segment lost 1 base, leaving 13 bases of the junction unmatched. Germline V gene data show CDR1 as SGHVS and CDR2 as FQNEAQ. CDR3 sequence reads: CASSLESKTGTDSNQPQHF. In DNA, the CDR3 is TGTGCCAGCAGCTTAGAGAGCAAGACAGGGACAGACAGCAATCAGCCCCAGCATTTT.

The V call is TRBV27, the J call TRBJ2-3; 9 bases fit TRBD2. Germline assignment: CDR1 MNHEY and CDR2 SMNVEV (reference sequence). The CDR3 is 17 residues long. V was pared by 5 bases and J by 1 base, with 10 bases of the junction left unmatched. In DNA form, the CDR3 reads TGTGCCAGCAGTCTCCGTCGGGCGGGAGGGTGCACAGATACGCAGTATTTT. Amino acids: CASSLRRAGGCTDTQYF.

The rearrangement uses TRBV10-1 and TRBJ1-1; D may be TRBD1 (5 bases). V shed 0 bases and J shed 0 bases, with 23 bases lying between them. CDR1 and CDR2 (germline): WNHNN, SYGVQD (reference sequence). The CDR3 contains 20 residues. CDR3 protein: CASSESIDATGDPMNTEAFF. CDR3 DNA: TGCGCCAGCAGTGAGTCGATTGACGCTACAGGAGATCCCATGAACACTGAAGCTTTCTTT.

V usage is TRBV5-1 and J usage is TRBJ2-5; a possible D gene is TRBD1 (5 bases). The CDR3 length is 14 residues. Germline values: CDR1 SGHRS, CDR2 YFSETQ. Trimming left V 4 bases short and J 0 bases short, with 10 bases between. The CDR3 coding sequence is TGCGCCAGCAGCCCACAGGCCTACCAAGAGACCCAGTACTTC. This gives the protein CASSPQAYQETQYF.

The V call is TRBV19, the J call TRBJ2-1, with 9 bases lining up with TRBD2. The V segment lost 3 bases and the J segment 2 bases; nucleotides outside the gene matches: 5. The CDR3 extends over 16 amino acids. In germline, CDR1 is LNHDA, CDR2 SQIVND (reference sequence). DNA for the CDR3: TGTGCCAGTAGTATCTCGGCGGGAGGGGCCTACAATGAGCAGTTCTTC. Translated: CASSISAGGAYNEQFF.